This TCR beta chain originates from a study of T cell repertoires in cytomegalovirus infection. Study-wide context: The study used recently identified HLA-C-restricted and well-studied HLA-B-restricted CMV epitopes. Both CMV infection and a matching HLA type were indicated by public TCR beta signatures. Findings and caveats of the study: The study identified carriers of CMV plus the relevant HLA from cumulative public TCR beta family frequency.

TCRdb itself ran the reads through MiXCR, one entry per CDR3 protein. The table shows some 480,000 distinct CDR3 sequences, with around 30% occurring only once. Comment on this clonotype: No antigen is known for it.

V was clipped by 7 bases and J by 7 bases, with 20 bases between them. This CDR3 spans 15 amino acids. From germline, CDR1 is MNHGY and CDR2 SAAAGT. The gene calls are TRBV6-8 and TRBJ2-1; weak D call: TRBD2 (6 bases). Sequences were derived from cultured PBMCs, sampled from culture after CMV antigen stimulation. The receptor comes from a human donor in good health (CMV status not recorded). Some clones in this sample may be carry-over from other donors' samples. The CDR3 here is CASTFSGDYRNEQFF. In DNA, the CDR3 is TGTGCCAGCACCTTTAGCGGAGACTACCGGAATGAGCAGTTCTTC.